This TCR beta chain was identified during a study of blood T cell repertoires in COVID-19. At the level of the study: The samples span acute and convalescent COVID-19 from the United States, Italy and Spain. PBMCs, B-cell-depleted T cells, or T cells provided the cDNA or gDNA that made up the material.

Original processing methods: Reference gene primers were amplified, and this amplification served to estimate nucleated cell counts. Using immunoSEQ multiplex PCR, the repertoire was profiled, and TCRdb retains in-frame clones only, with some absent. V and J calls and clone size follow that table, whereas D and trimming were derived from the DNA. The sample lists 250,000 to 350,000 clones; roughly 80% were seen once. Per the germline V gene, CDR1 is LGHDT and CDR2 is YNNKEL (reference sequence). The CDR3 covers 18 residues. Trimming took off 3 bases at V and 0 bases at J, with 18 bases between the two ends. One Seattle source followed patients from active infection through their disease course. The count of this clone is one.

Sequenced sample: peripheral blood. This TCR derives from a human donor with COVID-19, enrolled during active disease. The donor label of this sample is uncertain. J is TRBJ2-1 and V is TRBV3-1 (or the pseudogene TRBV3-2); a weak D match, TRBD2 (6 bases). CDR3 region: CASSQVPSAQSSYNEQFF. The CDR3 DNA reads as TGTGCCAGCAGCCAGGTCCCTAGCGCCCAAAGCTCCTACAATGAGCAGTTCTTC.